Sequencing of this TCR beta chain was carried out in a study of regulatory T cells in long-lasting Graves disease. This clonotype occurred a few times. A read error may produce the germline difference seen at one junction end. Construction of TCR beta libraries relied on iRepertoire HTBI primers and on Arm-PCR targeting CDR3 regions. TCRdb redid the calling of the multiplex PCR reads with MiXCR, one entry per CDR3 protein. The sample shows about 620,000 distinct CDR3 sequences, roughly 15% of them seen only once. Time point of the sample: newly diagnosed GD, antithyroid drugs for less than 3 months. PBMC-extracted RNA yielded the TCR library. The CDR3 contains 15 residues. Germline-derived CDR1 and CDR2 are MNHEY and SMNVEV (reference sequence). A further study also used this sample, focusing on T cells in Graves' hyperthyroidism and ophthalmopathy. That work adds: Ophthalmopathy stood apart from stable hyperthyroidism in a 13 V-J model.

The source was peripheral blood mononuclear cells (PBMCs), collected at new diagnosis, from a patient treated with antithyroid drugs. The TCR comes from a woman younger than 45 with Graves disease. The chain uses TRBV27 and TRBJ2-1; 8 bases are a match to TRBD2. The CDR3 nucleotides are TGTGCCAGCAGTTTCGTCCAGCGGGAGTACATTGAGCAGTTCTTC. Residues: CASSFVQREYIEQFF.